This TCR beta chain stems from a study of identical twins. Trimming cost V 3 bases and J 5 bases, with 18 bases left between them. The CDR3 loop spans 16 amino acids. Germline V CDR1 and CDR2: SGHAT, FQNNGV. TCRdb re-derived calls from the 5' RACE reads in MiXCR, one entry per CDR3 protein. Here the sample spans 1.5 million to 2 million distinct CDR3 sequences, roughly a third being singletons. The rearrangement links TRBV11-2 to TRBJ2-3; maybe TRBD2 (7 bases). The specimen was cord blood. The origin of this receptor is a newborn girl in good health. The CDR3 sequence is CASSFVGGPLGDTQYF. DNA for the CDR3: TGTGCCAGCAGCTTTGTGGGGGGGCCTTTGGGAGATACGCAGTATTTT. The full variable domain, completed using reference TRBV11-2 and TRBJ2-3, is EAGVAQSPRYKIIEKRQSVAFWCNPISGHATLYWYQQILGQGPKLLIQFQNNGVVDDSQLPKDRFSAERLKGVDSTLKIQPAKLEDSAVYLCASSFVGGPLGDTQYFGPGTRLTVL.